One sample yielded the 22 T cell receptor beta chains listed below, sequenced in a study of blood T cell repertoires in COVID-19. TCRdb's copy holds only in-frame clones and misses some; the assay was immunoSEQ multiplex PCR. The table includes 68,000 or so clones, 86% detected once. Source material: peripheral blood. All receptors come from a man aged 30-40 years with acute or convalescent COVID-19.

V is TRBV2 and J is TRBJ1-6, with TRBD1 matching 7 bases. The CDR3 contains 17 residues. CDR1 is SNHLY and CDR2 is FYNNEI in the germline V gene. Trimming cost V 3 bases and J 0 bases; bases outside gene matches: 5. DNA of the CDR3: TGTGCCAGCAGTGAGGACAGGATGAGCTCCTATAATTCACCCCTCCACTTT. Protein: CASSEDRMSSYNSPLHF.

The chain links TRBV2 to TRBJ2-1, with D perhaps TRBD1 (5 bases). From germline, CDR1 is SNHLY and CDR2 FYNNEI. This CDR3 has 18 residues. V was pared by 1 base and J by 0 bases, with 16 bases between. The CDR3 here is CASSEVGRTPGSYNEQFF. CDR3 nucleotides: TGTGCCAGCAGTGAAGTAGGGCGGACACCCGGCTCCTACAATGAGCAGTTCTTC.

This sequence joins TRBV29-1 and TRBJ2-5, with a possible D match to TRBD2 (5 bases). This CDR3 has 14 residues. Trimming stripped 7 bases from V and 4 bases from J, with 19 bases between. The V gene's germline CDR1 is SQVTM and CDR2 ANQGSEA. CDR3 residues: CSASRSGGAETQYF. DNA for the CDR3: TGCAGCGCGTCACGGAGCGGAGGTGCAGAGACCCAGTACTTC.

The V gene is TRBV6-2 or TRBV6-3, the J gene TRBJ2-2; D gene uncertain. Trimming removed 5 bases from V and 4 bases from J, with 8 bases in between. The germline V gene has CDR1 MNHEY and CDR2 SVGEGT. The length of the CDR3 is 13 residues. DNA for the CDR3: TGTGCCAGCAGTCCCACAAGCACCGGGGAGCTGTTTTTT. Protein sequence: CASSPTSTGELFF.

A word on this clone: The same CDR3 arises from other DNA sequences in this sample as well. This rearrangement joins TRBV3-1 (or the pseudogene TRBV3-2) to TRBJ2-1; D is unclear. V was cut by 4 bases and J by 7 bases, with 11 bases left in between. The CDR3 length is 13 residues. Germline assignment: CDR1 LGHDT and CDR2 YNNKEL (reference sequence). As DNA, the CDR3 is TGTGCCAGCAGCCTAAACGAGGTTAATGAGCAGTTCTTC. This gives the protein CASSLNEVNEQFF.

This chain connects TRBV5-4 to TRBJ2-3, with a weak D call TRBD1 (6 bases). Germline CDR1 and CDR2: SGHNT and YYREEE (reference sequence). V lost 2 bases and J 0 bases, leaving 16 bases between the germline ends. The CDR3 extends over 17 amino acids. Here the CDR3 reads CASSFLTGHTSTDTQYF. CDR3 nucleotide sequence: TGTGCCAGCAGCTTCCTTACGGGACACACTAGCACAGATACGCAGTATTTT.

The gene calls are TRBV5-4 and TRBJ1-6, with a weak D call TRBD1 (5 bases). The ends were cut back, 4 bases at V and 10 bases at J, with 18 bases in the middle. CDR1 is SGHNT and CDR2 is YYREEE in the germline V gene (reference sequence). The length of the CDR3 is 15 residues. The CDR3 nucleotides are TGTGCCAGCAGCCCCGCTGGCAGGGTGAAATCACCCCTCCACTTT. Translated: CASSPAGRVKSPLHF.

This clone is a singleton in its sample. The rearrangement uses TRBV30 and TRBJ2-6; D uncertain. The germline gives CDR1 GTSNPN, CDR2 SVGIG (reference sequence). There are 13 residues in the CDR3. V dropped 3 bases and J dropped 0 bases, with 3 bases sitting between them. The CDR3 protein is CAWRRSGANVLTF. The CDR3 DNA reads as TGTGCCTGGAGGCGCTCTGGGGCCAACGTCCTGACTTTC.

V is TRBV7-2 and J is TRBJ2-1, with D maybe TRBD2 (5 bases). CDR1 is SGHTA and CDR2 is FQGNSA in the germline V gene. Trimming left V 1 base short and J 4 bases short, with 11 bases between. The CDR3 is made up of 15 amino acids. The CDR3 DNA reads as TGTGCCAGCAGCTTAGGGTCAGAGGGATACAATGAGCAGTTCTTC. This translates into CASSLGSEGYNEQFF.

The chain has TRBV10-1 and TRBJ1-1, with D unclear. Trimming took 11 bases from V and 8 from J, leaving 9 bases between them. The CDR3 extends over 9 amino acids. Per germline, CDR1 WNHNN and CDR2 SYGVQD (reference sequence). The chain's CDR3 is CAGRTEAFF. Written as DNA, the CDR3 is TGCGCCGGGAGGACGGAAGCTTTCTTT.

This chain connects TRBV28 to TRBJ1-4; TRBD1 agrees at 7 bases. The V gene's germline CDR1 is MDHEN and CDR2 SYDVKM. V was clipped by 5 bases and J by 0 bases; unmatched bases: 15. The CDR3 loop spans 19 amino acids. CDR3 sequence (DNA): TGTGCCAGCAGTCCGGCTTCCCCGGGACAGCATGCAACTAATGAAAAACTGTTTTTT. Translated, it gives CASSPASPGQHATNEKLFF.

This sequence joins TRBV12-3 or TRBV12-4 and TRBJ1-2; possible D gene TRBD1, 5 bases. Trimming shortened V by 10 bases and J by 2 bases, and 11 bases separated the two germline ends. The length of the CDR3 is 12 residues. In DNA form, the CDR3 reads TGTGCCACCTGGGGGGGAAACTATGGCTACACCTTC. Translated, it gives CATWGGNYGYTF.

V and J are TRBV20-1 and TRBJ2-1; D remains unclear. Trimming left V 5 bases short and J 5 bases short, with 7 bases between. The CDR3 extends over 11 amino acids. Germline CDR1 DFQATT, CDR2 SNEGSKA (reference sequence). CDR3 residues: CSAHQNNEQFF. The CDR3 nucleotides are TGCAGTGCTCACCAGAACAATGAGCAGTTCTTC.

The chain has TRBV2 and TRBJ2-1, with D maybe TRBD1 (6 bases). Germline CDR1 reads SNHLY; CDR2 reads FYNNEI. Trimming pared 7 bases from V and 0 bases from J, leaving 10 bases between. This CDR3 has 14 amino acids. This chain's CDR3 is CASKGGHSYNEQFF. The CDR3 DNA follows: TGTGCCAGCAAAGGGGGACACTCCTACAATGAGCAGTTCTTC.

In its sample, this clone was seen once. The CDR3 sequence: CASSLDRLNTEAFF. In nucleotides, the CDR3 is TGCGCCAGCAGCTTGGATCGACTAAACACTGAAGCTTTCTTT. The chain has TRBV5-1 and TRBJ1-1; the D is unclear. CDR1 SGHRS and CDR2 YFSETQ come from the germline V gene. Trimming cost V 0 bases and J 2 bases, with 8 bases left between them. CDR3 length: 14 amino acids.

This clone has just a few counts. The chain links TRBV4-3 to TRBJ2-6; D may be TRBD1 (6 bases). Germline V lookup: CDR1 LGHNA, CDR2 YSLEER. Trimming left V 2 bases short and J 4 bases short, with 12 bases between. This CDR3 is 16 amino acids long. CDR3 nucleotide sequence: TGCGCCAGCAGCCAACAGACAGGATCCGGGGCCAACGTCCTGACTTTC. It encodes CASSQQTGSGANVLTF.

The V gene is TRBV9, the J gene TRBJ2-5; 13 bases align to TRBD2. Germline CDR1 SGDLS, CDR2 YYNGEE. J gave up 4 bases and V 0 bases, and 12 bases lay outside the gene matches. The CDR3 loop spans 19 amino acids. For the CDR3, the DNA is TGTGCCAGCAGCGTAGCGAGACTAGCGGGAGGCGGGCTGGGAGAGACCCAGTACTTC. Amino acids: CASSVARLAGGGLGETQYF. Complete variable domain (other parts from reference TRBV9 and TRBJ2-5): DSGVTQTPKHLITATGQRVTLRCSPRSGDLSVYWYQQSLDQGLQFLIQYYNGEERAKGNILERFSAQQFPDLHSELNLSSLELGDSALYFCASSVARLAGGGLGETQYFGPGTRLLVL.

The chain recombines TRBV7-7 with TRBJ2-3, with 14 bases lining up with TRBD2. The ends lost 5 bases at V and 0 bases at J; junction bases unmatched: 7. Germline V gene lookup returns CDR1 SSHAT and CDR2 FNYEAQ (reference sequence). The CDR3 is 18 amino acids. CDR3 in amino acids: CASSRLAGGFSSTDTQYF. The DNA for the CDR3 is TGTGCCAGCAGCCGACTAGCGGGAGGGTTCTCTAGCACAGATACGCAGTATTTT.

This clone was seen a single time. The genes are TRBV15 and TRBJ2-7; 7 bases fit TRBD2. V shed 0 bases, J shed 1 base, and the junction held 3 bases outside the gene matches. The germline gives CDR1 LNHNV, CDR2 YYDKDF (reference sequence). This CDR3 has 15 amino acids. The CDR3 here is CATSRDLGGSYEQYF. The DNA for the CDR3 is TGTGCCACCAGCAGAGATCTCGGGGGGTCCTACGAGCAGTACTTC.

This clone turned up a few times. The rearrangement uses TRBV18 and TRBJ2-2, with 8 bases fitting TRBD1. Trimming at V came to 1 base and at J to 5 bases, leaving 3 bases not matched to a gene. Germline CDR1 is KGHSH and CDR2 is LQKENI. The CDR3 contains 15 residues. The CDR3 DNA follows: TGTGCCAGCTCACCACAGACAGGGGTTACCGGGGAGCTGTTTTTT. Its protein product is CASSPQTGVTGELFF.

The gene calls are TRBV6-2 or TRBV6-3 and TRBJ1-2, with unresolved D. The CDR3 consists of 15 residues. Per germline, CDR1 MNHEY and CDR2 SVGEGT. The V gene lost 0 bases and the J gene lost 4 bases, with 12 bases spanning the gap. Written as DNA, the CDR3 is TGTGCCAGCAGTTACTCGATGGCGGCGACCTATGGCTACACCTTC. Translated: CASSYSMAATYGYTF.

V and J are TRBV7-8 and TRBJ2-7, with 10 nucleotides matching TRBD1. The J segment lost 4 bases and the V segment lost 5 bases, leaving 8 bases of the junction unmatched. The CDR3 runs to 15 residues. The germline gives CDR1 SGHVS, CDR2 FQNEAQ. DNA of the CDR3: TGTGCCAGCAGCGAGGACAGGGGGAACTATTACGAGCAGTACTTC. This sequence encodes CASSEDRGNYYEQYF.